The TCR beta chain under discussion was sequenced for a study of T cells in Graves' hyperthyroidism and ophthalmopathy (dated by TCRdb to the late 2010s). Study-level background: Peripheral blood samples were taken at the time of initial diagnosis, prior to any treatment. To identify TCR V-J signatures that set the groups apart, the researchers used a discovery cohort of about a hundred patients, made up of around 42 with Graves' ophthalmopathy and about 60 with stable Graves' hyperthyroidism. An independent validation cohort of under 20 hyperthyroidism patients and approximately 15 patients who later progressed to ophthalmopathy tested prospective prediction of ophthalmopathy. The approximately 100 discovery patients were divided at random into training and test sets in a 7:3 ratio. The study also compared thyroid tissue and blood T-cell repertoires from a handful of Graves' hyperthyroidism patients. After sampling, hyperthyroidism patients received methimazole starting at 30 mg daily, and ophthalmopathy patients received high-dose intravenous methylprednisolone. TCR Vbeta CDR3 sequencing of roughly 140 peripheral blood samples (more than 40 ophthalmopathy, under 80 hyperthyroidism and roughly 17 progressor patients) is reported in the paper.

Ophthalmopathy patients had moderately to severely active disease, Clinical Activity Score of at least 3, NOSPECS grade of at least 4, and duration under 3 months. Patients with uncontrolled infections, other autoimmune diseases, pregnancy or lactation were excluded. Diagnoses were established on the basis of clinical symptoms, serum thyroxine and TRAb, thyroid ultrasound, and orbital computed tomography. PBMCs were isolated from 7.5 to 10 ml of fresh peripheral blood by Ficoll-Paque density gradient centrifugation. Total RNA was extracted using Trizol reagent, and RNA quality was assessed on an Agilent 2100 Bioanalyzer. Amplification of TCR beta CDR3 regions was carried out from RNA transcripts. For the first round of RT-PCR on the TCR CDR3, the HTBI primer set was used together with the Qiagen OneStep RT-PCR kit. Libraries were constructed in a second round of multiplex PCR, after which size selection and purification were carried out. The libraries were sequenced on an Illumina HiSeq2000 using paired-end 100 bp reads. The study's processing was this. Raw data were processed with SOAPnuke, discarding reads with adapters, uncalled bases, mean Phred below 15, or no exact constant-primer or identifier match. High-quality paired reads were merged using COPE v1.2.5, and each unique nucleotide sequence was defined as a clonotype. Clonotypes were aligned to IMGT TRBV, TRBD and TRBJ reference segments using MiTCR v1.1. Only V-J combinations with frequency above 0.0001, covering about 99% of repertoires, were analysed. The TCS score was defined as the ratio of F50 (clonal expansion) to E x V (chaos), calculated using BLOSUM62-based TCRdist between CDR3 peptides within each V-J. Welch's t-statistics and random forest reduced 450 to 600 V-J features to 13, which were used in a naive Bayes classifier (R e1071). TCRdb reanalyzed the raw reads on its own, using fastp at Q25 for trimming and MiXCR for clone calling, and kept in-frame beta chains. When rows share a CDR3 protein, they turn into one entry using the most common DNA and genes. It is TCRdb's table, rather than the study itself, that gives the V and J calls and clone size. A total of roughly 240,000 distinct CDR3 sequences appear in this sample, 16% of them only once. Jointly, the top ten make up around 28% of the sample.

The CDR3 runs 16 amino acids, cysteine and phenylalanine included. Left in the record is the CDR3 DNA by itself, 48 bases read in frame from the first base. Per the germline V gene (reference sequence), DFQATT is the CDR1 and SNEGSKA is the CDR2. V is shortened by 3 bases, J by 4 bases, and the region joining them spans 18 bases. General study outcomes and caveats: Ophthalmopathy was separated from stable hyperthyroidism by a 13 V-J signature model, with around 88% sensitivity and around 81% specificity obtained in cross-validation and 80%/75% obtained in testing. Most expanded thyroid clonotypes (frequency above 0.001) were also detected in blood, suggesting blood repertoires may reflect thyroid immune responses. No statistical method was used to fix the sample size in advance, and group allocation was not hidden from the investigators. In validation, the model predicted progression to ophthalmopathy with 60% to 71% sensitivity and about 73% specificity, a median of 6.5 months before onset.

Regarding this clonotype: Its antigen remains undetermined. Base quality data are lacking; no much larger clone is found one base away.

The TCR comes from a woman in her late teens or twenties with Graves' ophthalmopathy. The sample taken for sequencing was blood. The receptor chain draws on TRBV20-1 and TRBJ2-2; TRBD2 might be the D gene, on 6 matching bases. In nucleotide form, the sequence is TGCAGTGCTAGCGACCCTAGCGAGAGGGTCACCGGGGAGCTGTTTTTT. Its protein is CSASDPSERVTGELFF.